Following are 28 T cell receptor beta chains from one sample sequenced in a study of blood T cell repertoires in COVID-19. Libraries were prepared by immunoSEQ multiplex PCR; TCRdb keeps only in-frame clonotypes and omits some of them. The sample records about 250,000 clones, about 80% being singletons. Source material: peripheral blood. These receptors were obtained from a man older than 75 with acute or convalescent COVID-19.

This clone was recorded once. The chain uses TRBV5-4 and TRBJ2-1, with 8 bases matching TRBD1. The germline gives CDR1 SGHNT, CDR2 YYREEE (reference sequence). The CDR3 contains 16 residues. J lost 9 bases, V lost 0 bases, and 11 bases had no gene match. CDR3 region: CASSLAGQGAGGEQFF. The DNA of the CDR3 is TGTGCCAGCAGCTTGGCCGGGCAGGGGGCAGGGGGTGAGCAGTTCTTC.

V usage is TRBV28 and J usage is TRBJ1-2; TRBD1 matches at 7 bases. The CDR3 spans 15 residues. With 2 bases clipped from V and 4 bases from J, the junction kept 7 bases outside the gene matches. CDR1 is MDHEN and CDR2 is SYDVKM in the germline V gene. Here the CDR3 DNA reads TGTGCCAGCAGTTTAACAGGACAGGAATTCTATGGCTACACCTTC. It codes for CASSLTGQEFYGYTF.

The rearrangement joins TRBV28 to TRBJ1-2; TRBD1 might be the D (5 bases). The CDR3 totals 13 residues. Trimming removed 11 bases from V and 4 bases from J, with 17 bases in between. Germline V CDR1 and CDR2: MDHEN, SYDVKM. The CDR3 is CAWKGGGSYGYTF. CDR3 in DNA: TGTGCCTGGAAGGGCGGGGGGAGCTATGGCTACACCTTC.

This clone was seen once. The rearrangement joins TRBV28 to TRBJ2-7; TRBD1 matches at 7 bases. V gave up 5 bases and J gave up 2 bases; unmatched junction bases: 9. Germline V CDR1 and CDR2: MDHEN, SYDVKM. This CDR3 has 15 amino acids. CDR3 coding DNA: TGTGCCAGCAGTCCCCCCCCGACAGGGACCTACGAGCAGTACTTC. Amino acids: CASSPPPTGTYEQYF.

The chain is built from TRBV6-6 and TRBJ1-2; the match to TRBD1 covers 7 bases. With 0 bases clipped from V and 1 base from J, the junction kept 2 bases outside the gene matches. Germline V CDR1 and CDR2: MNHNY, SVGAGI (reference sequence). CDR3 size: 15 residues. The DNA of the CDR3 is TGTGCCAGCAGTTACTCGACAGGGAGTAACTATGGCTACACCTTC. This sequence encodes CASSYSTGSNYGYTF.

This CDR3 reads CASSYSVHRGGGYTF. CDR3 in DNA: TGTGCCAGCAGTTACTCAGTCCACAGGGGAGGAGGCTACACCTTC. V usage is TRBV6-5 and J usage is TRBJ1-2; 7 bases line up with TRBD1. CDR1 and CDR2 from the germline V gene are MNHEY and SVGAGI. The length of the CDR3 is 15 residues. With V trimmed by 0 bases and J by 8 bases, 9 bases remained unmatched.

The rearrangement joins TRBV19 to TRBJ1-5; a possible D gene is TRBD1 (6 bases). V gave up 3 bases and J gave up 4 bases, with 16 bases separating them. Germline V lookup: CDR1 LNHDA, CDR2 SQIVND (reference sequence). CDR3 length: 16 residues. Here the CDR3 DNA reads TGTGCCAGTAGTATCGTAGGGGGTTCGTCGAATCAGCCCCAGCATTTT. Translation: CASSIVGGSSNQPQHF.

The chain is built from TRBV10-3 and TRBJ2-3, with D unresolved. Germline-derived CDR1 and CDR2 are ENHRY and SYGVKD. This CDR3 region has 14 residues. The ends were cut back, 0 bases at V and 3 bases at J, with 7 bases in the middle. The CDR3 DNA sequence: TGTGCCATCAGTGAGTCGAGGAGTACAGATACGCAGTATTTT. Its protein is CAISESRSTDTQYF.

The rearrangement links TRBV7-2 to TRBJ2-1; D not resolved. The CDR3 extends over 15 amino acids. V lost 5 bases, J lost 2 bases, and 13 bases lay in between. Germline CDR1 is SGHTA and CDR2 is FQGNSA. The chain's CDR3 is CASSLAGGTYNEQFF. DNA of the CDR3: TGTGCCAGCAGCCTCGCCGGCGGTACCTACAATGAGCAGTTCTTC.

This sequence joins TRBV12-5 and TRBJ2-7; 11 bases map to TRBD2. The ends lost 1 base at V and 3 bases at J; junction bases unmatched: 2. Germline V gene sequence: CDR1 LGHNT, CDR2 FRNRAP. The CDR3 totals 15 residues. CDR3 sequence: CASGLGGTSGYEQYF. Here the CDR3 DNA reads TGTGCTAGTGGTTTGGGTGGGACTAGCGGCTACGAGCAGTACTTC.

The V call is TRBV6-5, the J call TRBJ2-1; D may be TRBD2 (6 bases). The V end was cut by 2 bases, the J end by 3 bases, with 8 bases between. The CDR3 has 14 amino acids. Germline CDR1 reads MNHEY; CDR2 reads SVGAGI. DNA of the CDR3: TGTGCCAGCAGTTACGGGCGGGACTACAATGAGCAGTTCTTC. It yields the protein CASSYGRDYNEQFF.

The J gene is TRBJ2-6, the V gene TRBV4-1; weak D call: TRBD1 (6 bases). Germline lookup yields CDR1 MGHRA and CDR2 YSYEKL. The CDR3 covers 15 residues. Trimming removed 1 base at V and 3 bases at J, with 7 bases between. CDR3 nucleotide sequence: TGCGCCAGCAGCCAAGCAGGGGTTGGGGCCAACGTCCTGACTTTC. This translates into CASSQAGVGANVLTF.

The V and J genes are TRBV5-4 and TRBJ2-7, with 8 positions matching TRBD2. V shed 0 bases and J 0 bases; nucleotides not matched to a gene: 5. CDR1 SGHNT and CDR2 YYREEE come from the germline V gene (reference sequence). CDR3 size: 16 residues. The CDR3 DNA reads TGTGCCAGCAGCTTGGTCGGCGGGGGGCGCTCCTACGAGCAGTACTTC. This gives the protein CASSLVGGGRSYEQYF.

This CDR3 reads CASSFRQGASTDTQYF. The CDR3 DNA reads TGTGCCAGCAGCTTCCGACAGGGGGCCAGCACAGATACGCAGTATTTT. The gene calls are TRBV7-8 and TRBJ2-3; 10 bases match TRBD1. Germline lookup yields CDR1 SGHVS and CDR2 FQNEAQ. With V trimmed by 3 bases and J by 0 bases, 3 bases remained unmatched. The CDR3 has 16 residues.

The gene calls are TRBV9 and TRBJ2-7, with D maybe TRBD2 (5 bases). Trimming stripped 4 bases from V and 1 base from J, with 15 bases between. In germline, CDR1 is SGDLS, CDR2 YYNGEE. CDR3 size: 15 residues. CDR3 coding DNA: TGTGCCAGCAGCCGGGGAAGGAGTGCGTCCTACGAGCAGTACTTC. Protein product: CASSRGRSASYEQYF.

DNA for the CDR3: TGTGCCACCTCAGCGGTCGGGGGGCCCCCCTACGAGCAGTACTTC. Translation: CATSAVGGPPYEQYF. V usage is TRBV7-9 and J usage is TRBJ2-7, with a tentative D call TRBD2 (7 bases). The CDR3 spans 15 residues. Between the trimmed V and J ends, which lost 10 bases and 2 bases, there was a span of 21 bases. The germline gives CDR1 SEHNR, CDR2 FQNEAQ (reference sequence).

This chain joins TRBV2 and TRBJ1-4; D call uncertain. This CDR3 comprises 14 residues. Trimming cost V 8 bases and J 5 bases, with 15 bases left between them. Per germline, CDR1 SNHLY and CDR2 FYNNEI. CDR3 amino acids: CASRTERGNEKLFF. In DNA form, the CDR3 reads TGTGCCAGCCGCACCGAGCGTGGGAATGAAAAACTGTTTTTT.

The V gene is TRBV11-2, the J gene TRBJ2-5; 7 bases align to TRBD1. The CDR3 has 14 residues. CDR1 and CDR2 (germline): SGHAT, FQNNGV. V shed 1 base and J 1 base; nucleotides not matched to a gene: 0. The CDR3 nucleotides read TGTGCCAGCAGCTTAGGGGACAGCCAAGAGACCCAGTACTTC. It yields the protein CASSLGDSQETQYF.

The rearrangement joins TRBV7-2 to TRBJ2-1; 10 bases match TRBD1. The germline gives CDR1 SGHTA, CDR2 FQGNSA. V was clipped by 7 bases and J by 7 bases; unmatched bases: 7. The CDR3 totals 14 residues. The CDR3 reads CASIRDRGWNEQFF. The CDR3 DNA reads as TGTGCCAGCATCCGGGACAGGGGATGGAATGAGCAGTTCTTC.

The V and J genes are TRBV15 and TRBJ1-4; D is possibly TRBD1 (5 bases). The CDR3 is made up of 17 amino acids. Trimming removed 1 base from V and 4 bases from J, with 16 bases in between. CDR1 and CDR2 (germline): LNHNV, YYDKDF (reference sequence). The chain's CDR3 is CATSRGGLGHHNEKLFF. CDR3 coding DNA: TGTGCCACCAGCAGAGGAGGCCTGGGGCACCATAATGAAAAACTGTTTTTT.

Remarks on this clone: The sample contains more than one DNA sequence encoding this CDR3. V and J are TRBV7-9 and TRBJ1-5, with D perhaps TRBD1 (6 bases). Between the trimmed V and J ends, which lost 2 bases and 4 bases, there was a span of 6 bases. Per the germline V gene, CDR1 is SEHNR and CDR2 is FQNEAQ (reference sequence). The CDR3 is made up of 13 amino acids. This CDR3 is CASSLQGNQPQHF. The CDR3 bases are TGTGCCAGCAGCTTACAGGGGAATCAGCCCCAGCATTTT.

CDR3: CASSQGTGVYEQYF. For the CDR3, the DNA is TGTGCCAGCAGCCAAGGGACAGGAGTATACGAGCAGTACTTC. This chain uses TRBV3-1 (or the pseudogene TRBV3-2) with TRBJ2-7; 7 bases are a match to TRBD1. Unmatched junction bases numbered 4, after V lost 1 base and J lost 4 bases. CDR1 and CDR2 (germline): LGHDT, YNNKEL (reference sequence). CDR3 size: 14 residues.

V is TRBV7-2 and J is TRBJ1-2; the D gene is possibly TRBD1 (5 bases). The CDR3 runs 14 residues. The V gene's germline CDR1 is SGHTA and CDR2 FQGNSA. V was shortened by 0 bases and J by 7 bases, with 12 bases between the two germline ends. CDR3 sequence reads: CASSLAGQGPGYTF. For the CDR3, the DNA is TGTGCCAGCAGCTTAGCGGGGCAGGGCCCTGGCTACACCTTC.

This clone turned up a few times. V gene TRBV3-1 (or the pseudogene TRBV3-2) combines with J gene TRBJ1-5, with D hard to call. CDR3 length: 14 amino acids. Deletions cut 1 base from V and 9 bases from J, with 13 bases between. Germline V gene data show CDR1 as LGHDT and CDR2 as YNNKEL (reference sequence). CDR3 amino acids: CASSQGNNHLPQHF. The CDR3 nucleotides are TGTGCCAGCAGCCAAGGTAACAACCATCTGCCCCAGCATTTT.

J is TRBJ2-4 and V is TRBV6-1, with D possibly matching TRBD1 (5 bases). Germline assignment: CDR1 MNHNS and CDR2 SASEGT. The CDR3 is made up of 16 amino acids. Between the trimmed V and J ends, which lost 1 base and 1 base, there was a span of 11 bases. The CDR3 region has the DNA TGTGCCAGCAGTGAAGGCCAGGGCTTGGCCAAAAACATTCAGTACTTC. It is translated as CASSEGQGLAKNIQYF.

The rearrangement uses TRBV7-9 and TRBJ1-2; no firm D call. Germline assignment: CDR1 SEHNR and CDR2 FQNEAQ (reference sequence). Trimming left V 0 bases short and J 6 bases short, with 5 bases between. CDR3 length: 12 amino acids. The CDR3 spells CASSLARDGYTF. CDR3 coding DNA: TGTGCCAGCAGCTTAGCACGGGATGGCTACACCTTC.

This chain joins TRBV19 and TRBJ2-3; D gene unclear. The germline CDR1 and CDR2 sequences are LNHDA and SQIVND (reference sequence). V lost 7 bases and J lost 5, with 13 bases in between. CDR3 length: 13 amino acids. CDR3 in amino acids: CASTPEAEDTQYF. DNA for the CDR3: TGTGCCAGTACCCCCGAGGCCGAAGATACGCAGTATTTT.

Regarding this clone: Other DNA sequences in the sample encode the same CDR3. The V gene is TRBV18, the J gene TRBJ1-5; a possible D gene is TRBD1 (5 bases). The CDR3 consists of 15 residues. V was pared by 3 bases and J by 1 base, with 10 bases between. Per germline, CDR1 KGHSH and CDR2 LQKENI. CDR3: CASSPQGASNQPQHF. The CDR3 DNA reads TGTGCCAGCTCACCCCAAGGGGCAAGCAATCAGCCCCAGCATTTT. Complete variable domain (other parts from reference TRBV18 and TRBJ1-5): NAGVMQNPRHLVRRRGQEARLRCSPMKGHSHVYWYRQLPEEGLKFMVYLQKENIIDESGMPKERFSAEFPKEGPSILRIQQVVRGDSAAYFCASSPQGASNQPQHFGDGTRLSIL.